This entry lists 29 T cell receptor beta chains sequenced from one sample in a study of blood T cell repertoires in COVID-19. TCRdb's table, derived via immunoSEQ multiplex PCR, lists solely in-frame clones and lacks some. Here the sample spans a few hundred thousand clones, 75% to 95% being singletons. The sample was peripheral blood. Source of these receptors: a person between 18 and 35 years old with COVID-19, enrolled during active disease.

The rearrangement uses TRBV27 and TRBJ1-5; weak D call: TRBD1 (5 bases). CDR1 is MNHEY and CDR2 is SMNVEV in the germline V gene (reference sequence). CDR3 length equals 14 residues. Trimming stripped 5 bases from V and 3 bases from J, with 11 bases between. In nucleotides, the CDR3 is TGTGCCAGCAGTCCCTGGGGGGACAATCAGCCCCAGCATTTT. It yields the protein CASSPWGDNQPQHF.

The chain recombines TRBV5-1 with TRBJ2-5; TRBD2 matches at 8 bases. With 0 bases clipped from V and 1 base from J, the junction kept 8 bases outside the gene matches. This CDR3 is built from 17 residues. Germline loops: CDR1 SGHRS, CDR2 YFSETQ. CDR3 protein: CASSLGVAGTIQETQYF. In DNA, the CDR3 is TGCGCCAGCAGCTTGGGCGTAGCGGGGACCATCCAAGAGACCCAGTACTTC.

This clone was seen just once. The J gene is TRBJ2-7, the V gene TRBV20-1, with D possibly TRBD2 on 5 matching bases. The CDR3 runs to 13 residues. CDR1 is DFQATT, CDR2 SNEGSKA, per germline (reference sequence). V shed 3 bases and J shed 1 base, with 10 bases lying between them. In DNA form, the CDR3 reads TGCAGTGCTAGTTCTGGGGAGTCCTACGAGCAGTACTTC. It specifies CSASSGESYEQYF.

This clone was counted once. The CDR3 DNA sequence: TGTGCCAGCAGCGTTGACAGGGAAAACTCTGGAAACACCATATATTTT. Its protein is CASSVDRENSGNTIYF. The chain carries TRBV9 and TRBJ1-3; 7 bases line up with TRBD1. CDR3 length: 16 residues. Unmatched junction bases numbered 5, after V lost 2 bases and J lost 0 bases. CDR1 and CDR2 (germline): SGDLS, YYNGEE.

The V gene is TRBV7-9, the J gene TRBJ1-6; D not resolved. CDR1 is SEHNR, CDR2 FQNEAQ, per germline (reference sequence). The V end was cut by 1 base, the J end by 14 bases, with 12 bases between. This CDR3 is built from 13 residues. The CDR3 region has the DNA TGTGCCAGCAGCTTAGGGGCACGGTTATCCCTCCACTTT. Translation gives CASSLGARLSLHF.

This clone turned up a few times. This rearrangement joins TRBV28 to TRBJ1-2; maybe TRBD1 (6 bases). This CDR3 has 16 residues. Germline lookup yields CDR1 MDHEN and CDR2 SYDVKM. V lost 1 base, J lost 2 bases, and 14 bases lay in between. The CDR3 sequence: CASSLYRQEWNYGYTF. CDR3 nucleotide sequence: TGTGCCAGCAGTTTATACCGACAGGAGTGGAACTATGGCTACACCTTC.

The genes are TRBV10-1 and TRBJ1-4; no definite D call. The CDR3 is 15 residues long. CDR1 WNHNN and CDR2 SYGVQD come from the germline V gene (reference sequence). V lost 3 bases, J lost 7 bases, and 15 bases lay in between. Written as DNA, the CDR3 is TGCGCCAGCAGTGACATGTGGACTATGGGTGAAAAACTGTTTTTT. Translated: CASSDMWTMGEKLFF.

The genes are TRBV6-5 and TRBJ1-2; tentative D call: TRBD1 (6 bases). Germline loops: CDR1 MNHEY, CDR2 SVGAGI. CDR3 length: 12 amino acids. The germline V and J ends were trimmed by 5 bases and 8 bases, with 12 bases remaining between them. DNA of the CDR3: TGTGCCAGCAGTCAGGACAGTCGCGGCTACACCTTC. As protein: CASSQDSRGYTF.

The V and J genes are TRBV5-6 and TRBJ2-2, with D maybe TRBD2 (7 bases). The CDR3 consists of 15 residues. Trimming stripped 2 bases from V and 4 bases from J, with 12 bases between. The germline CDR1 and CDR2 sequences are SGHDT and YYEEEE. The CDR3 here is CASSFVRGATGELFF. CDR3 in DNA: TGTGCCAGCAGCTTCGTACGGGGGGCCACCGGGGAGCTGTTTTTT.

This sequence joins TRBV27 and TRBJ1-2; 11 nucleotides line up with TRBD1. J was trimmed by 3 bases and V by 3 bases; bases with no gene match: 6. This CDR3 region has 16 residues. Per germline, CDR1 MNHEY and CDR2 SMNVEV (reference sequence). CDR3 residues: CASSLRTGGRDYGYTF. CDR3 sequence (DNA): TGTGCCAGCAGTTTGCGGACAGGGGGCCGGGACTATGGCTACACCTTC.

The V and J genes are TRBV19 and TRBJ2-5; the match to TRBD2 covers 11 bases. The germline V gene has CDR1 LNHDA and CDR2 SQIVND (reference sequence). The CDR3 runs 15 residues. The ends lost 3 bases at V and 5 bases at J; junction bases unmatched: 5. For the CDR3, the DNA is TGTGCCAGTAGTATCTCCGCTAGCGGGAGGGAGACCCAGTACTTC. This gives the protein CASSISASGRETQYF.

In its sample, this clone was seen once. The rearrangement joins TRBV6-2 or TRBV6-3 to TRBJ1-2, with a tentative D call TRBD1 (5 bases). The germline V gene encodes CDR1 MNHEY and CDR2 SVGEGT. Trimming left V 3 bases short and J 1 base short, with 21 bases between. The CDR3 spans 18 residues. DNA of the CDR3: TGTGCCAGCAGTTATTCTACCCAGCGGGGGGGAAGTAACTATGGCTACACCTTC. Its translation: CASSYSTQRGGSNYGYTF.

J is TRBJ2-7 and V is TRBV5-1, with 12 positions matching TRBD2. This CDR3 comprises 15 residues. Trimming cost V 2 bases and J 4 bases; bases outside gene matches: 4. CDR1 and CDR2 (germline): SGHRS, YFSETQ. The CDR3 sequence: CASSFETSGSYEQYF. CDR3 DNA sequence: TGCGCCAGCAGCTTTGAGACTAGCGGGAGTTACGAGCAGTACTTC.

V and J are TRBV14 and TRBJ2-7; D call uncertain. The germline CDR1 and CDR2 sequences are SGHDN and FVKESK. CDR3 size: 11 residues. V gave up 2 bases and J gave up 7 bases, with 6 bases separating them. The CDR3 DNA is TGTGCCAGCAGCCAACTGAGGGAGCAGTACTTC. Its protein product is CASSQLREQYF. The variable domain in full, completed from reference TRBV14 and TRBJ2-7, reads EAGVTQFPSHSVIEKGQTVTLRCDPISGHDNLYWYRRVMGKEIKFLLHFVKESKQDESGMPNNRFLAERTGGTYSTLKVQPAELEDSGVYFCASSQLREQYFGPGTRLTVT.

CDR3 coding DNA: TGTGCCACCAGCAGTTTCACTGGACTAGCGACAGCAGATACGCAGTATTTT. Its translation: CATSSFTGLATADTQYF. The chain recombines TRBV15 with TRBJ2-3; 9 bases fit TRBD2. The germline V gene has CDR1 LNHNV and CDR2 YYDKDF (reference sequence). This CDR3 is 17 amino acids long. Losses at the gene ends were 3 bases for V and 4 bases for J; bases not matched to a gene: 11.

This clone was recorded only once. The chain carries TRBV19 and TRBJ1-3, with TRBD1 matching 9 bases. Germline values: CDR1 LNHDA, CDR2 SQIVND (reference sequence). V dropped 6 bases and J dropped 1; count of bases not matched to a gene: 1. This CDR3 comprises 14 residues. This chain's CDR3 is CASRQGASGNTIYF. For the CDR3, the DNA is TGTGCCAGTAGACAGGGGGCATCTGGAAACACCATATATTTT.

This chain connects TRBV21-1 to TRBJ2-6; whether TRBD1, the table's D call, matches the DNA was not checked. TRBV21-1 is a known pseudogene. The length of the CDR3 is 16 residues. The DNA of the CDR3 is TGTGCCACGTGGCGGGGACAGGGGGCTGGGGCCAACGTCCTGACTTTC. Translated, it gives CATWRGQGAGANVLTF.

This clone appeared a single time. This sequence joins TRBV7-6 and TRBJ2-7; the match to TRBD2 covers 7 bases. CDR1 SGHVS and CDR2 FNYEAQ come from the germline V gene. This CDR3 is 16 amino acids long. V lost 0 bases to trimming and J lost 5 bases; unmatched junction nucleotides: 10. In nucleotides, the CDR3 is TGTGCCAGCAGCTTAGCAGTGTCGGGACTACTCAACGAGCAGTACTTC. It codes for CASSLAVSGLLNEQYF.

The chain links TRBV18 to TRBJ2-3; 11 bases are a match to TRBD2. The CDR3 has 19 residues. Germline assignment: CDR1 KGHSH and CDR2 LQKENI. V shed 3 bases and J 6 bases; nucleotides not matched to a gene: 17. CDR3 loop: CASSPLALSTSGIQDTQYF. The DNA for the CDR3 is TGTGCCAGCTCACCGCTGGCTTTATCGACTAGCGGGATTCAGGATACGCAGTATTTT.

This sequence joins TRBV19 and TRBJ1-4, with D hard to call. V lost 3 bases and J lost 5, with 4 bases in between. The CDR3 is 12 amino acids. Per the germline V gene, CDR1 is LNHDA and CDR2 is SQIVND (reference sequence). Written as DNA, the CDR3 is TGTGCCAGTAGTATTCTGAATGAAAAACTGTTTTTT. It translates to CASSILNEKLFF.

This rearrangement joins TRBV14 to TRBJ2-2; D might be TRBD2 (5 bases). This CDR3 contains 14 residues. With 6 bases removed from V and 4 bases from J, the gap between germline ends came to 12 bases. The V gene's germline CDR1 is SGHDN and CDR2 FVKESK. CDR3 DNA sequence: TGTGCCAGCAGATCCGGAGGTTTCACCGGGGAGCTGTTTTTT. It codes for CASRSGGFTGELFF.

This sequence joins TRBV20-1 and TRBJ2-7, with 9 bases aligning to TRBD2. Trimming cost V 6 bases and J 7 bases; bases outside gene matches: 1. CDR1 is DFQATT and CDR2 is SNEGSKA in the germline V gene (reference sequence). The CDR3 runs 10 residues. The CDR3 DNA follows: TGCAGTGCCGCGGGAGGGGAGCAGTACTTC. Its protein product is CSAAGGEQYF.

The CDR3 sequence: CATPPGRACEQFF. Written as DNA, the CDR3 is TGTGCCACCCCCCCCGGGAGGGCCTGTGAGCAGTTCTTC. The rearrangement links TRBV27 to TRBJ2-1; 8 nucleotides match TRBD2. CDR1 is MNHEY and CDR2 is SMNVEV in the germline V gene (reference sequence). The CDR3 consists of 13 residues. After removal of 10 bases from V and 9 bases from J, the junction contained 11 bases not matched to a gene.

This chain joins TRBV14 and TRBJ2-7, with unresolved D. The V gene lost 4 bases and the J gene lost 4 bases, with 8 bases spanning the gap. This CDR3 is 12 amino acids long. Germline-derived CDR1 and CDR2 are SGHDN and FVKESK. The CDR3: CASSPSRYEQYF. The CDR3 region has the DNA TGTGCCAGCAGCCCATCACGGTACGAGCAGTACTTC.

The V and J genes are TRBV9 and TRBJ2-2, with D possibly TRBD2 on 6 matching bases. Germline CDR1 reads SGDLS; CDR2 reads YYNGEE. V lost 7 bases to trimming and J lost 0 bases, with 19 bases between them. The CDR3 sequence is 17 residues long. The CDR3 DNA reads TGTGCCAGCGCCGTACCCCAAAGCGGGTCGAACACCGGGGAGCTGTTTTTT. Amino acid sequence: CASAVPQSGSNTGELFF.

The gene calls are TRBV2 and TRBJ2-6, with TRBD1 matching over 8 bases. The CDR3 loop spans 16 amino acids. Germline V gives CDR1 SNHLY, CDR2 FYNNEI. V shed 7 bases and J 0 bases; nucleotides not matched to a gene: 5. Here the CDR3 DNA reads TGTGCCAGCAACGGACAGGGTATCTCTGGGGCCAACGTCCTGACTTTC. This codes for CASNGQGISGANVLTF.

This chain uses TRBV19 with TRBJ2-7; 8 bases fit TRBD2. Losses at the gene ends were 4 bases for V and 0 bases for J; bases not matched to a gene: 8. CDR1 and CDR2 from the germline V gene are LNHDA and SQIVND (reference sequence). This CDR3 is 16 amino acids long. CDR3 DNA sequence: TGTGCCAGTAGTACCCAACTAGCGGCGAGCTCCTACGAGCAGTACTTC. Translated, it gives CASSTQLAASSYEQYF.

The chain uses TRBV10-1 and TRBJ2-1; 12 bases agree with TRBD2. Germline V gene data show CDR1 as WNHNN and CDR2 as SYGVQD (reference sequence). Trimming took 2 bases from V and 6 from J; bases not matched to a gene: 14. The CDR3 consists of 19 residues. The CDR3 sequence is CASSEVADLGLAGPNEQFF. The CDR3 DNA follows: TGCGCCAGCAGTGAGGTGGCGGATTTAGGACTAGCGGGGCCCAATGAGCAGTTCTTC.

The chain recombines TRBV13 with TRBJ1-1, with D perhaps TRBD1 (5 bases). Germline CDR1 is PRHDT and CDR2 is FYEKMQ (reference sequence). V lost 1 base and J 0 bases, leaving 9 bases between the germline ends. The CDR3 runs 15 residues. CDR3 sequence reads: CASSLVREVNTEAFF. In DNA form, the CDR3 reads TGTGCCAGCAGCTTAGTCAGGGAGGTGAACACTGAAGCTTTCTTT.